This entry features one TCR beta chain sequence. This sample was taken from a study of blood T cell repertoires in COVID-19. The wider study: Sites in the United States, Italy and Spain provided acute and convalescent COVID-19 samples. T cells, B-cell-depleted T cells, or PBMCs provided the cDNA or gDNA that served as material.

Original handling: Using reference gene primer amplification, nucleated cell counts were estimated. Measured with immunoSEQ multiplex PCR; TCRdb has only the in-frame clones, and not every one. Clonal size and the V and J genes are those of that table, whereas D and trimming came from the DNA. The repertoire holds 250,000 to 300,000 clones, about four fifths seen once, with 3.4% in the top ten. V shed 3 bases, J shed 6 bases, and the junction held 10 bases outside the gene matches. The CDR3 runs 16 residues. The germline V gene encodes CDR1 LNHDA and CDR2 SQIVND (reference sequence). J is TRBJ2-2 and V is TRBV19; 7 nucleotides match TRBD1. Sequencing used PBMCs or T cells enriched from blood (not recorded which). This sequence originates from a man aged 50 to 60 who had recovered from COVID-19. This chain's CDR3 is CASSIRGGAGPGELFF. In DNA, the CDR3 is TGTGCCAGTAGTATTAGAGGGGGCGCAGGTCCCGGGGAGCTGTTTTTT.